The source of this TCR beta chain is a study of cytomegalovirus exposure and HLA in healthy donors. Study observations and caveats: Most CMV-associated TCR beta chains appeared HLA-restricted in a later analysis.

PCR involved 60 Vbeta and 13 Jbeta primers. Profiling relied on immunoSEQ multiplex PCR, and the TCRdb table lists in-frame clones only, not all of them. Found here are under 200,000 clones, around nine tenths of them singletons; the top ten hold approximately 0.85%. A word on this clone: The target antigen is unknown.

Source material: PBMCs. The sequence derives from a woman aged 25 to 39 in good health and CMV-seronegative.

This CDR3 reads CASSRGQETQYF. DNA for the CDR3: TGTGCCAGCAGTAGGGGGCAAGAGACCCAGTACTTC. The rearrangement joins TRBV2 to TRBJ2-5, with D perhaps TRBD1 (6 bases). Germline V gene data show CDR1 as SNHLY and CDR2 as FYNNEI. The V end lost 5 bases, the J end lost 2 bases, and 6 bases lay between the germline ends. This CDR3 has 12 amino acids. The full variable domain, its missing parts supplied by reference TRBV2 and TRBJ2-5, is EPEVTQTPSHQVTQMGQEVILRCVPISNHLYFYWYRQILGQKVEFLVSFYNNEISEKSEIFDDQFSVERPDGSNFTLKIRSTKLEDSAMYFCASSRGQETQYFGPGTRLLVL.